These 4 T cell receptor beta chains originate from one sample sequenced in a study of blood T cell repertoires in COVID-19. Libraries were prepared by immunoSEQ multiplex PCR; TCRdb keeps only in-frame clonotypes and omits some of them. The sample holds 40,000 to 45,000 clones, over 85% seen once. The sequenced material came from peripheral blood. The origin of the receptors is a man aged 50 or older with COVID-19, enrolled during active disease.

The rearrangement uses TRBV7-2 and TRBJ2-3; 12 bases line up with TRBD1. The CDR3 is made up of 16 amino acids. The germline CDR1 and CDR2 sequences are SGHTA and FQGNSA. V gave up 0 bases and J gave up 6 bases; unmatched junction bases: 4. The CDR3 DNA follows: TGTGCCAGCAGCTTAGCGGGACAGGGGGCAGGGGATACGCAGTATTTT. This codes for CASSLAGQGAGDTQYF.

The V gene is TRBV6-2 or TRBV6-3, the J gene TRBJ1-4; D is ambiguous. This CDR3 contains 15 residues. In germline, CDR1 is MNHEY, CDR2 SVGEGT. V lost 5 bases to trimming and J lost 0 bases, with 10 bases between them. Written as DNA, the CDR3 is TGTGCCAGCAGTCCGCGGAAAGCAACTAATGAAAAACTGTTTTTT. This gives the protein CASSPRKATNEKLFF.

The chain carries TRBV5-5 and TRBJ1-6; D gene uncertain. This CDR3 spans 16 amino acids. V lost 0 bases and J 7 bases, leaving 14 bases between the germline ends. CDR1 SGHKS and CDR2 YYEKEE come from the germline V gene (reference sequence). This CDR3 is CASSLAAGGSNSPLHF. Written as DNA, the CDR3 is TGTGCCAGCAGCTTGGCGGCAGGAGGATCGAATTCACCCCTCCACTTT.

This chain uses TRBV5-5 with TRBJ2-5; no firm D call. The CDR3 is 11 residues long. Germline V CDR1 and CDR2: SGHKS, YYEKEE (reference sequence). The germline V and J ends were trimmed by 7 bases and 5 bases, with 9 bases remaining between them. CDR3 in DNA: TGTGCCAGCCGTCAAGCCGAGACCCAGTACTTC. This gives the protein CASRQAETQYF. The variable domain in full, completed from reference TRBV5-5 and TRBJ2-5, reads DAGVTQSPTHLIKTRGQQVTLRCSPISGHKSVSWYQQVLGQGPQFIFQYYEKEERGRGNFPDRFSARQFPNYSSELNVNALLLGDSALYLCASRQAETQYFGPGTRLLVL.